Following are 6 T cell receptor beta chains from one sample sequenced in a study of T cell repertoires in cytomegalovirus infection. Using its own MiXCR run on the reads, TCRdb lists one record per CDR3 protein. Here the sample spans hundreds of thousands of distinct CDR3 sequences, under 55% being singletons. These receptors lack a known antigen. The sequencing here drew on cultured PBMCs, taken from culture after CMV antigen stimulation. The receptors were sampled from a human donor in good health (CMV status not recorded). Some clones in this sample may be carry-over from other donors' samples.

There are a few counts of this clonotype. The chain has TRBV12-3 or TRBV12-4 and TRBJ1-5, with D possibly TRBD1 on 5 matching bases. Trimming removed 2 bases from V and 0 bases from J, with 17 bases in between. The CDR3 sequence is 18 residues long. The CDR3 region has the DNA TGTGCCAGCAGTTTACTTTGGGGCAGATCCTATAGCAATCAGCCCCAGCATTTT. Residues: CASSLLWGRSYSNQPQHF.

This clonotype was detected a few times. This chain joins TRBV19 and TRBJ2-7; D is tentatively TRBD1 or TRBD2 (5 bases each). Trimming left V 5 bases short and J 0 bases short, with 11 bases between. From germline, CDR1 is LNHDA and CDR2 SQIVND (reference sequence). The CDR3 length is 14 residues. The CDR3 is CASSVAGASYEQYF. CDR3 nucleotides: TGTGCCAGTAGTGTAGCCGGGGCCTCCTACGAGCAGTACTTC.

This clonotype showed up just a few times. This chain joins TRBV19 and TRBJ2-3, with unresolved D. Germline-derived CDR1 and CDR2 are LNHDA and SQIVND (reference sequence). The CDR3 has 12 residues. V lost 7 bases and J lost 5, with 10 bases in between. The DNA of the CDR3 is TGTGCCAGTACCTACGAAGGAGATACGCAGTATTTT. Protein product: CASTYEGDTQYF.

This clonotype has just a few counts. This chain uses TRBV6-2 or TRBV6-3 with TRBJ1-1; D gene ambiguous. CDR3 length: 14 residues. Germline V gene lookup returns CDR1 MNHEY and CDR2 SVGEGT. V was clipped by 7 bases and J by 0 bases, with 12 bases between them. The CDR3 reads CASKFARLNTEAFF. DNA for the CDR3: TGTGCCAGCAAATTCGCTCGGCTGAACACTGAAGCTTTCTTT.

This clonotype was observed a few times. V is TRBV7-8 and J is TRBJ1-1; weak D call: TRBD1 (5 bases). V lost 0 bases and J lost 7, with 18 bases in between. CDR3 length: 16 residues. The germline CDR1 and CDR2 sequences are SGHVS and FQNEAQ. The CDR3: CASSLARDGSSVEAFF. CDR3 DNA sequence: TGTGCCAGCAGCTTAGCGCGGGACGGATCTTCGGTTGAAGCTTTCTTT.

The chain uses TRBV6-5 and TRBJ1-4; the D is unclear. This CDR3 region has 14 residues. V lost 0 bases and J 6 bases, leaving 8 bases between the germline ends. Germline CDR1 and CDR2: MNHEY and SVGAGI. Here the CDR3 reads CASSYSEQYEKLFF. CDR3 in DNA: TGTGCCAGCAGTTACTCTGAACAGTATGAAAAACTGTTTTTT.